The rows below give T cell receptor beta chains drawn from one sample of a study of T-cell reconstitution after alpha-beta-depleted transplantation in children. TCRdb called the PCR reads again in MiXCR, with one record for every CDR3 protein. The table lists around 200,000 distinct CDR3 sequences, about a tenth of them singletons. This material consisted of PBMCs, taken before TCRalphabeta/CD19-depleted stem cell transplant. Every receptor here comes from a child less than two years old with acute myeloid leukemia, due to receive a stem cell transplant. Both conserved end residues are trimmed from each CDR3. Each record gives: J gene, CDR3 length, V gene, CDR3 protein.

TRBJ2-2,12,TRBV5-8,ASSFRGTSGELF
TRBJ2-2,14,TRBV7-8,ASSLDQGGGGGELF
TRBJ2-3,13,TRBV5-1,ASSTLPWSADTQY
TRBJ1-1,13,TRBV24-1,ATSGNPGIWVRAF
TRBJ2-1,12,TRBV5-1,ASSLEGSYNEQF
TRBJ2-7,13,TRBV5-4,ASRNGLADSYEQY
TRBJ2-1,13,TRBV2,ASSASGGGYNEQF
TRBJ1-1,13,TRBV6-5,ASSYFFPLNTEAF
TRBJ2-5,10,TRBV10-3,TISLVGGAQY
TRBJ2-6,14,TRBV11-2,ASRPIAGSGANVLT
TRBJ1-5,13,TRBV28,ASSSGLWGNQPQH
TRBJ2-5,10,TRBV7-9,ASSFEWETQY
TRBJ2-7,11,TRBV5-1,ASSGRSSYEQY
TRBJ2-1,12,TRBV20-1,SARELGGSNEEF
TRBJ2-7,13,TRBV5-1,ASSMGLAGSYEQY
TRBJ2-3,12,TRBV5-1,ASSLNFAADTQY
TRBJ2-1,15,TRBV11-3,ASSPPPGLGNYNEQF
TRBJ1-1,11,TRBV28,ASRETGSTEAF
TRBJ1-2,14,TRBV5-1,ASSLHPGQGADGYT
TRBJ2-3,12,TRBV14,ASSQPATPDTQY
TRBJ2-1,14,TRBV4-2,ASGPQPGIGVNEQF
TRBJ2-7,10,TRBV20-1,SARAGDYEQY
TRBJ2-7,13,TRBV12-3/TRBV12-4,ASSRQSGRAYEQY
TRBJ2-3,12,TRBV10-1,ASSDTGGGDTQY
TRBJ1-2,13,TRBV5-1,ASSYSTGTGDGYT
TRBJ2-5,11,TRBV7-6,ASSRSSYETQY
TRBJ2-3,13,TRBV28,ASSFSGSVTDTQY
TRBJ2-7,14,TRBV7-8,ASNSRGLLLGYEQY
TRBJ1-2,11,TRBV5-1,ASSLEHLYGYT
TRBJ2-1,15,TRBV23-1,ASSQHRGGSSYNEQF
TRBJ2-5,12,TRBV2,ASRPIGAKETQY
TRBJ1-2,11,TRBV29-1,SVISNRVTGYT
TRBJ2-2,14,TRBV5-5,ASSAFAGANTGELF
TRBJ2-1,13,TRBV6-5,ASSQTGTGIHEQF
TRBJ2-3,14,TRBV5-1,ASSSRLRSGTDTQY
TRBJ1-2,10,TRBV30,AWRLSGYGYT